A single sample gave rise to the 29 T cell receptor beta chains below, sequenced in a study of blood T cells in healthy people across ages. Next came a second PCR, run for about 7 to 12 cycles, which used a sample-barcoded 5' primer along with a J-beta primer mix. TCRdb processed the 5' RACE reads anew with MiXCR; each CDR3 protein has one entry. The profile shows 1,800,000 or so distinct CDR3 sequences, roughly 43% of them singletons. Sample: blood. The receptors were gathered from a human donor in good health.

The J gene is TRBJ2-7, the V gene TRBV4-2; unclear D gene. V gave up 0 bases and J gave up 10 bases, with 16 bases separating them. CDR3 size: 14 residues. Germline CDR1 reads LGHNA; CDR2 reads YNFKEQ. CDR3 region: CASSQDRGPEVQYF. The CDR3 nucleotides are TGTGCCAGCAGCCAAGATCGCGGACCAGAGGTTCAGTACTTC.

As regards this clonotype: One junction end does not reproduce the germline sequence, and a read error may be involved. The V and J genes are TRBV7-8 and TRBJ2-3; no definite D call. The germline V gene has CDR1 SGHVS and CDR2 FQNEAQ. The CDR3 loop spans 14 amino acids. In DNA form, the CDR3 reads TGTGCCGGCAGCTTAGGATACAGTAAAGAGACCCAGTATTTT. This sequence encodes CAGSLGYSKETQYF.

This clonotype was counted at least ten times. This sequence joins TRBV7-2 and TRBJ2-5; 8 bases are a match to TRBD2. J gave up 5 bases and V 6 bases, and 8 bases lay outside the gene matches. CDR3 size: 14 residues. Germline CDR1 and CDR2: SGHTA and FQGNSA. In DNA form, the CDR3 reads TGTGCCAGCAGTCCGGCGGGGGGTCGGGAGACCCAGTACTTC. It specifies CASSPAGGRETQYF.

The chain links TRBV9 to TRBJ1-3; D possibly corresponds to TRBD1 (6 bases). This CDR3 comprises 17 residues. V was clipped by 4 bases and J by 2 bases, with 19 bases between them. Germline CDR1 is SGDLS and CDR2 is YYNGEE. CDR3 in amino acids: CASSSGQSYFPGNTIYF. The CDR3 DNA sequence: TGTGCCAGCAGCTCCGGACAGAGCTATTTCCCTGGAAACACCATATATTTT.

The CDR3 DNA is TGTGCCAGCAGCTTAACGGCGCTAGCGTCATACAATGAGCAGTTCTTC. Its translation is CASSLTALASYNEQFF. The chain couples TRBV7-3 to TRBJ2-1; D is possibly TRBD2 (6 bases). Trimming cost V 0 bases and J 4 bases, with 13 bases left between them. CDR1 SGHTA and CDR2 FQGTGA come from the germline V gene. The CDR3 covers 16 residues.

The chain joins TRBV27 to TRBJ1-5; TRBD1 might be the D (5 bases). Trimming cost V 4 bases and J 7 bases, with 17 bases left between them. Looked up from germline, CDR1 is MNHEY and CDR2 is SMNVEV (reference sequence). CDR3 length: 15 residues. Here the CDR3 reads CASSSTDSKGQPQHF. The CDR3 bases are TGTGCCAGCAGTTCCACAGACAGTAAGGGGCAGCCCCAGCATTTT.

This clonotype was detected only once. V and J are TRBV7-3 and TRBJ2-1; D might be TRBD1 (7 bases). Trimming stripped 2 bases from V and 8 bases from J, with 16 bases between. The CDR3 has 15 amino acids. Germline CDR1 SGHTA, CDR2 FQGTGA. CDR3 sequence: CASSLRGRGADEQFF. DNA for the CDR3: TGTGCCAGCAGCTTACGGGGCAGGGGGGCGGATGAGCAGTTCTTC.

This clonotype has only a few counts. The chain has TRBV12-3 or TRBV12-4 and TRBJ2-1; possibly TRBD2 for D (6 bases). The V and J ends lost 5 bases and 5 bases respectively, with 13 bases between them. The CDR3 covers 14 residues. The CDR3 region is CASSQLALDNEQFF. Written as DNA, the CDR3 is TGTGCCAGCAGTCAGCTAGCGCTCGACAATGAGCAGTTCTTC.

This clonotype has a handful of counts. The chain joins TRBV29-1 to TRBJ2-1; no clear D gene. This CDR3 is 15 amino acids long. The V gene lost 2 bases and the J gene lost 4 bases, with 15 bases spanning the gap. Germline lookup yields CDR1 SQVTM and CDR2 ANQGSEA. The CDR3 bases are TGCAGCGTTGAAACGGTAGCTACGGAATACAATGAGCAGTTCTTC. It is translated as CSVETVATEYNEQFF.

The chain couples TRBV20-1 to TRBJ1-2; D remains unclear. The V end was cut by 3 bases, the J end by 6 bases, with 11 bases between. Germline V gene data show CDR1 as DFQATT and CDR2 as SNEGSKA (reference sequence). This CDR3 has 12 residues. The CDR3 coding sequence is TGCAGTGCTAGCCCTGGGCCCAATGGCTACACCTTC. Its protein product is CSASPGPNGYTF.

This clonotype was recorded once. The J gene is TRBJ1-5, the V gene TRBV20-1; D ambiguous. CDR1 is DFQATT and CDR2 is SNEGSKA in the germline V gene (reference sequence). The V gene lost 5 bases and the J gene lost 5 bases, with 13 bases spanning the gap. CDR3 length: 13 residues. CDR3 sequence (DNA): TGCAGTGCTGCTAACAGCCACGATCAGCCCCAGCATTTT. Translating gives CSAANSHDQPQHF.

This clonotype has more than one count but fewer than ten. V gene TRBV6-2 or TRBV6-3 combines with J gene TRBJ2-1, with 7 bases fitting TRBD2. Germline assignment: CDR1 MNHEY and CDR2 SVGEGT. The CDR3 is 17 residues long. J gave up 0 bases and V 4 bases, and 9 bases lay outside the gene matches. The CDR3 here is CASSSLGGIYSYNEQFF. CDR3 nucleotide sequence: TGTGCCAGCAGTTCTCTCGGGGGGATATACTCCTACAATGAGCAGTTCTTC.

In this sample, this clonotype turned up a few times. The chain carries TRBV24-1 and TRBJ2-1, with a possible D match to TRBD1 (6 bases). The CDR3 has 15 amino acids. The germline gives CDR1 KGHDR, CDR2 SFDVKD. Trimming cost V 3 bases and J 4 bases, with 12 bases left between them. CDR3 DNA: TGTGCCACCAGTGATCCTGCTACAGGGTACAATGAGCAGTTCTTC. Translated: CATSDPATGYNEQFF.

The gene calls are TRBV20-1 and TRBJ2-7, with 7 bases identical to TRBD1. CDR1 is DFQATT, CDR2 SNEGSKA, per germline (reference sequence). This CDR3 is 13 amino acids long. V was pared by 6 bases and J by 2 bases, with 7 bases of the junction left unmatched. As DNA, the CDR3 is TGCAGTGCGCCGACAGGGAATGCCTACGAGCAGTACTTC. Amino acid sequence: CSAPTGNAYEQYF.

The rearrangement links TRBV24-1 to TRBJ2-5; 12 nucleotides match TRBD2. V lost 2 bases to trimming and J lost 2 bases; unmatched junction nucleotides: 5. The CDR3 loop spans 17 amino acids. Germline loops: CDR1 KGHDR, CDR2 SFDVKD. CDR3 loop: CATSDSGLAGRQETQYF. The CDR3 DNA follows: TGTGCCACCAGTGATTCCGGACTAGCGGGGCGACAAGAGACCCAGTACTTC.

V and J are TRBV15 and TRBJ1-2; D is undetermined. This CDR3 has 14 amino acids. Trimming left V 1 base short and J 5 bases short, with 11 bases between. Germline CDR1 is LNHNV and CDR2 is YYDKDF (reference sequence). The CDR3 loop reads CATSRVRDTYGYTF. Here the CDR3 DNA reads TGTGCCACCAGCAGAGTCCGAGACACGTATGGCTACACCTTC.

This clonotype was seen a few times. V gene TRBV6-6 combines with J gene TRBJ2-7; 8 bases are shared with TRBD1. Germline loops: CDR1 MNHNY, CDR2 SVGAGI (reference sequence). The trim removed 7 bases at V and 4 bases at J, leaving 9 bases unmatched. The CDR3 loop spans 14 amino acids. The CDR3 DNA reads as TGTGCCAGCAATGTAGGGACAGGTGTGTACGAGCAGTACTTC. As protein: CASNVGTGVYEQYF.

The V and J genes are TRBV28 and TRBJ2-2, with D perhaps TRBD1 (6 bases). V lost 3 bases and J 1 base, leaving 12 bases between the germline ends. This CDR3 contains 16 residues. The V gene's germline CDR1 is MDHEN and CDR2 SYDVKM. Written as DNA, the CDR3 is TGTGCCAGCAGTTTCTTTTTACAGGGGAACACCGGGGAGCTGTTTTTT. It encodes CASSFFLQGNTGELFF. Supplemented by reference TRBV28 and TRBJ2-2, the full variable domain reads DVKVTQSSRYLVKRTGEKVFLECVQDMDHENMFWYRQDPGLGLRLIYFSYDVKMKEKGDIPEGYSVSREKKERFSLILESASTNQTSMYLCASSFFLQGNTGELFFGEGSRLTVL.

CDR3 coding DNA: TGTGCCAGCAGTGGTACTCACACCAACTATGGCTACACCTTC. Its translation: CASSGTHTNYGYTF. The gene calls are TRBV28 and TRBJ1-2; D unresolved. Germline loops: CDR1 MDHEN, CDR2 SYDVKM. The CDR3 has 14 residues. The V end was cut by 5 bases, the J end by 2 bases, with 12 bases between.

This clonotype was seen once. V and J are TRBV6-5 and TRBJ1-1; no definite D call. The CDR3 length is 14 residues. Germline assignment: CDR1 MNHEY and CDR2 SVGAGI. Trimming stripped 3 bases from V and 0 bases from J, with 8 bases between. The CDR3: CASSYRRMNTEAFF. For the CDR3, the DNA is TGTGCCAGCAGTTATCGACGGATGAACACTGAAGCTTTCTTT.

The J gene is TRBJ2-4, the V gene TRBV6-1, with D perhaps TRBD1 (5 bases). The DNA matches TRBJ2-7 better at its end, which makes the J call doubtful. From germline, CDR1 is MNHNS and CDR2 SASEGT. The length of the CDR3 is 16 residues. The CDR3 is CASSPYQDDRGYEQYV. DNA for the CDR3: TGTGCCAGCAGTCCCTACCAGGACGATAGGGGCTACGAGCAGTACGTC.

V and J are TRBV24-1 and TRBJ2-7; tentative D call: TRBD1 (5 bases). The J call may be incorrect, as the DNA end agrees better with TRBJ2-5. The CDR3 has 13 residues. Germline V lookup: CDR1 KGHDR, CDR2 SFDVKD. CDR3 loop: CATSQGLQETQYF. The CDR3 bases are TGTGCCACCAGTCAGGGTTTGCAAGAGACCCAGTACTTC.

This chain connects TRBV29-1 to TRBJ1-2; tentative D call: TRBD1 (6 bases). Between the trimmed V and J ends, which lost 5 bases and 6 bases, there was a span of 10 bases. CDR1 is SQVTM and CDR2 is ANQGSEA in the germline V gene. The CDR3 is 11 amino acids. The DNA for the CDR3 is TGCAGCGTTTGGGGGGCTAATGGCTACACCTTC. This encodes CSVWGANGYTF.

V is TRBV5-1 and J is TRBJ1-1; D is undetermined. Germline lookup yields CDR1 SGHRS and CDR2 YFSETQ. The CDR3 runs 11 residues. Trimming left V 7 bases short and J 6 bases short, with 10 bases between. The CDR3 spells CASRFGPEAFF. The CDR3 DNA sequence: TGCGCCAGCCGATTCGGGCCTGAAGCTTTCTTT.

As DNA, the CDR3 is TGTGCCAGCAACAAGGGGGCCCTCTCTGGAAACACCATATATTTT. Its protein is CASNKGALSGNTIYF. This sequence joins TRBV6-2 or TRBV6-3 and TRBJ1-3; 7 nucleotides line up with TRBD1. Germline CDR1 is MNHEY and CDR2 is SVGEGT. The length of the CDR3 is 15 residues. With 7 bases clipped from V and 0 bases from J, the junction kept 6 bases outside the gene matches.

As DNA, the CDR3 is TGTGCCAGCAGCTCAAATAACAATGAGCAGTTCTTC. Translating it yields CASSSNNNEQFF. The chain has TRBV7-3 and TRBJ2-1; D remains unclear. This CDR3 has 12 residues. V lost 4 bases and J 5 bases, leaving 6 bases between the germline ends. Germline V gene sequence: CDR1 SGHTA, CDR2 FQGTGA.

V usage is TRBV20-1 and J usage is TRBJ2-1; 12 bases are shared with TRBD2. Germline lookup yields CDR1 DFQATT and CDR2 SNEGSKA (reference sequence). The CDR3 is made up of 17 amino acids. J lost 2 bases, V lost 0 bases, and 5 bases had no gene match. The CDR3 spells CSARDGTSGGTYNEQFF. DNA of the CDR3: TGCAGTGCTAGAGACGGTACTAGCGGGGGGACCTACAATGAGCAGTTCTTC.

This clonotype was recorded a few times. This chain joins TRBV7-2 and TRBJ2-5; D is ambiguous. Trimming pared 1 base from V and 3 bases from J, leaving 9 bases between. The CDR3 totals 14 residues. In germline, CDR1 is SGHTA, CDR2 FQGNSA. The CDR3: CASSLGSQKETQYF. CDR3 DNA sequence: TGTGCCAGCAGCTTAGGGAGCCAGAAAGAGACCCAGTACTTC.

The J gene is TRBJ2-7, the V gene TRBV12-3 or TRBV12-4; TRBD1 aligns across 7 bases. With 5 bases clipped from V and 0 bases from J, the junction kept 13 bases outside the gene matches. This CDR3 has 17 residues. The CDR3: CASSPSGQVERSYEQYF. The CDR3 DNA is TGTGCCAGCAGTCCTTCCGGACAGGTTGAGCGCTCCTACGAGCAGTACTTC.